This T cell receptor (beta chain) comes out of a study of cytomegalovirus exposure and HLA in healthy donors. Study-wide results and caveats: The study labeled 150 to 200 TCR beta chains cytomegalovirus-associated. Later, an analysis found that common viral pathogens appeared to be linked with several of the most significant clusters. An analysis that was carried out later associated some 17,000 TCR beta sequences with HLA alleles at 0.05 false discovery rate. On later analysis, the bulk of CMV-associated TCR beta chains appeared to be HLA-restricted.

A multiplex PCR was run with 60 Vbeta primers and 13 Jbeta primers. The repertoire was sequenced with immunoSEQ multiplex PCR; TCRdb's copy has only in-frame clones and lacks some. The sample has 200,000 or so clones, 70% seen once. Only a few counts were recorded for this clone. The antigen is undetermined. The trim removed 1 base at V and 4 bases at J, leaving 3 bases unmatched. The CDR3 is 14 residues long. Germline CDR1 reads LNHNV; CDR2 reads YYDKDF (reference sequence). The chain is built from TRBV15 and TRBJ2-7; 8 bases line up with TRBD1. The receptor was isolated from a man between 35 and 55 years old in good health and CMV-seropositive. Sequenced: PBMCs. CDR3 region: CATSRAGGSYEQYF. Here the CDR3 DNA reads TGTGCCACCAGCAGAGCAGGGGGCTCGTACGAGCAGTACTTC.